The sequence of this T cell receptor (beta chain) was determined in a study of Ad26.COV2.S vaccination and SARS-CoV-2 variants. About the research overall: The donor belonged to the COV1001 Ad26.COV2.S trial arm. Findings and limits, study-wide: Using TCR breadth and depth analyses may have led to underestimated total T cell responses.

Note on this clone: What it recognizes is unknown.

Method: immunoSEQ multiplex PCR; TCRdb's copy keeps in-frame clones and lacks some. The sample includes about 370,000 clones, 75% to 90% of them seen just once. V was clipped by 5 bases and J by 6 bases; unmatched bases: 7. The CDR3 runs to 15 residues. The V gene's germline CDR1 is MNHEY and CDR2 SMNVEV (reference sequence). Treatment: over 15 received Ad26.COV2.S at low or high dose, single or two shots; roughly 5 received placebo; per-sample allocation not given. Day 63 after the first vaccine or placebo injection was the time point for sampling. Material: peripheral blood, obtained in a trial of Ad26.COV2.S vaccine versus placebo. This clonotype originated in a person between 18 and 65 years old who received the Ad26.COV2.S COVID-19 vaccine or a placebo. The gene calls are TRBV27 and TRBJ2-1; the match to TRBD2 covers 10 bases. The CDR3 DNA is TGTGCCAGCAGTCCGTATAGCGGGGGGCCCAATGAGCAGTTCTTC. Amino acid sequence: CASSPYSGGPNEQFF.